The entry below gives a single T cell receptor (beta chain) sequence along with its context. This record belongs to a study of blood T cell repertoires in COVID-19. In the study overall: Italy, Spain and the United States were the sources of the convalescent and acute COVID-19 samples. In each case, the material was cDNA or gDNA derived from T cells, B-cell-depleted T cells, or PBMCs.

In the authors' workflow: Reference gene primer amplification yielded estimated nucleated cell counts. This table comes from immunoSEQ multiplex PCR, and its TCRdb copy is limited to in-frame clones, with some not included. D and trimming were read from the DNA, whereas the V and J calls and clone size are those reported in that table. The data show 80,000 to 100,000 clones, 90% to 95% seen once. V was cut by 2 bases and J by 7 bases, with 6 bases left in between. CDR1 is SEHNR, CDR2 FQNEAQ, per germline (reference sequence). This CDR3 is 12 amino acids long. The TCR was taken from a human donor with active COVID-19. The donor label of this sample is uncertain. This rearrangement joins TRBV7-9 to TRBJ1-5; D not certain. Sequenced material: peripheral blood. DNA for the CDR3: TGTGCCAGCAGCTTACTCGGGCAGCCCCAGCATTTT. Its protein is CASSLLGQPQHF.